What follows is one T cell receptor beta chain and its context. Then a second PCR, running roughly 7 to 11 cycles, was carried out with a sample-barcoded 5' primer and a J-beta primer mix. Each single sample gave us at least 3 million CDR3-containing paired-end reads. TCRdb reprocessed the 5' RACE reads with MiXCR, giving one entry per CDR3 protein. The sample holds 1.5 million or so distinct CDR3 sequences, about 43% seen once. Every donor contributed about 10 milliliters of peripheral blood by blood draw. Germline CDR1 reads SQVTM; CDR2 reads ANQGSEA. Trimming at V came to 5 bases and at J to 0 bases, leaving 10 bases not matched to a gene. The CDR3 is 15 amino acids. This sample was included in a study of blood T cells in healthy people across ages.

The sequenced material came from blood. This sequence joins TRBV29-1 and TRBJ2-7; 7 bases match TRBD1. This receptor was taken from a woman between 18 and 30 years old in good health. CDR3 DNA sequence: TGCAGCGTTCTCGGTTCGACAGGGCCCTCCTACGAGCAGTACTTC. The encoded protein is CSVLGSTGPSYEQYF.